This T cell receptor beta chain was found in a study of cytomegalovirus exposure and HLA in healthy donors. Across the whole study: The platform used for the 120 or so validation repertoires matched that of the roughly 670 first-cohort repertoires, a later analysis reported. Broader study findings: Reports described diagnosis of cytomegalovirus status by the classifier as highly specific and sensitive. More than 150 TCR beta chains were listed as cytomegalovirus-associated.

Germline loops: CDR1 SGHNT, CDR2 YYREEE (reference sequence). The CDR3 totals 15 residues. V lost 4 bases, J lost 9 bases, and 10 bases stayed unmatched. Repertoires were generated with immunoSEQ multiplex PCR, while TCRdb's copy carries only in-frame clones and drops some. The data show hundreds of thousands of clones, 86% seen once. Separate from the approximately 720-subject first cohort was the 120-subject validation cohort, to which the donors belonged. Concerning this clone: Its target is unknown.

This chain joins TRBV5-4 and TRBJ2-5; 12 nucleotides line up with TRBD2. This TCR was recovered from a young woman in good health and CMV-seronegative. Material: PBMCs. Here the CDR3 DNA reads TGTGCCAGCAGCCTGACTAGCGGGAGCTGGGAGCCCCAGTACTTC. The encoded protein is CASSLTSGSWEPQYF.